One sample yielded the 15 T cell receptor beta chains listed below, sequenced in a study of beta chain features in type 1 diabetes. Expressed TCRB transcripts were sequenced after all isolated RNA was converted to cDNA. Generated by immunoSEQ multiplex PCR, the TCRdb table keeps only in-frame clones and is missing some. This table has about 900,000 clones, roughly 15% appearing once. Sequenced sample: naive CD4+ T cells from blood. All receptors derive from a woman between 18 and 30 years old in good health.

This clone was observed a handful of times. The chain uses TRBV28 and TRBJ2-1; 9 nucleotides line up with TRBD2. The junction had 2 bases not matched to a gene; V was cut back by 5 bases and J by 6 bases. The CDR3 is 13 residues long. CDR1 is MDHEN, CDR2 SYDVKM, per germline. This CDR3 is CASSIAGVNEQFF. For the CDR3, the DNA is TGTGCCAGCAGTATAGCGGGAGTCAATGAGCAGTTCTTC.

The chain recombines TRBV6-1 with TRBJ2-6; no definite D call. The germline V gene encodes CDR1 MNHNS and CDR2 SASEGT. The CDR3 length is 15 residues. The V end was cut by 7 bases, the J end by 4 bases, with 14 bases between. This CDR3 is CASIFQVGGANVLTF. CDR3 DNA: TGTGCCAGCATTTTTCAGGTTGGGGGGGCCAACGTCCTGACTTTC.

The gene calls are TRBV11-2 and TRBJ1-2; D gene unclear. Trimming pared 1 base from V and 6 bases from J, leaving 9 bases between. The CDR3 is 13 amino acids. Per germline, CDR1 SGHAT and CDR2 FQNNGV. The CDR3 nucleotides read TGTGCCAGCAGCTTAGGGGGTGTCGATGGCTACACCTTC. Protein: CASSLGGVDGYTF.

The chain has TRBV28 and TRBJ2-7, with 10 bases matching TRBD1. This CDR3 has 15 amino acids. Germline trimming cut 0 bases from V and 3 bases from J; bases unmatched to any gene: 2. Germline V gene lookup returns CDR1 MDHEN and CDR2 SYDVKM. CDR3 sequence reads: CASSLWGTGDYEQYF. In DNA, the CDR3 is TGTGCCAGCAGTTTATGGGGGACAGGGGACTACGAGCAGTACTTC.

The chain links TRBV5-1 to TRBJ2-7; TRBD1 aligns across 9 bases. Trimming removed 5 bases from V and 5 bases from J; junction bases left unmatched: 5. Germline V gene sequence: CDR1 SGHRS, CDR2 YFSETQ. The CDR3 runs 13 residues. The CDR3, as DNA: TGCGCCAGCAGAACCGGGACAGGGAACGAGCAGTACTTC. Translating gives CASRTGTGNEQYF.

V is TRBV6-6 and J is TRBJ1-5, with a possible D match to TRBD1 (6 bases). CDR3 length: 13 amino acids. Germline values: CDR1 MNHNY, CDR2 SVGAGI (reference sequence). Trimming took 5 bases from V and 5 from J, leaving 10 bases between them. The CDR3 sequence: CASSRQGYQPQHF. CDR3 bases: TGTGCCAGCAGTCGGCAGGGGTATCAGCCCCAGCATTTT.

This clone has a handful of counts. This sequence joins TRBV10-3 and TRBJ2-7; D possibly corresponds to TRBD1 (6 bases). The CDR3 loop spans 15 amino acids. V dropped 4 bases and J dropped 7 bases, with 20 bases sitting between them. Germline-derived CDR1 and CDR2 are ENHRY and SYGVKD. Here the CDR3 DNA reads TGTGCCATCAGTGCCCAGAGCAGGGGTTTGGGAGAGCAGTACTTC. It yields the protein CAISAQSRGLGEQYF.

This chain links TRBV4-3 with TRBJ1-2; TRBD1 is a possible D gene (6 bases). Trimming took off 5 bases at V and 5 bases at J, with 12 bases between the two ends. The V gene's germline CDR1 is LGHNA and CDR2 YSLEER. The CDR3 is made up of 13 amino acids. The DNA of the CDR3 is TGCGCCAGCAGCAAGCAAACAGGGTATGGCTACACCTTC. Translation gives CASSKQTGYGYTF.

A few counts support this clone. The chain joins TRBV9 to TRBJ2-7; 10 bases are shared with TRBD2. The ends lost 0 bases at V and 5 bases at J; junction bases unmatched: 5. Germline CDR1 is SGDLS and CDR2 is YYNGEE. The CDR3 is made up of 15 amino acids. For the CDR3, the DNA is TGTGCCAGCAGCGTAGGCGCTAGCGGGAGAGACGAGCAGTACTTC. Amino acids: CASSVGASGRDEQYF.

This clone was seen a handful of times. This chain links TRBV7-8 with TRBJ2-3; maybe TRBD1 (5 bases). Germline V gene data show CDR1 as SGHVS and CDR2 as FQNEAQ. The CDR3 is 16 amino acids. Trimming removed 5 bases from V and 0 bases from J, with 15 bases in between. Here the CDR3 DNA reads TGTGCCAGCAGCATCCTGGGGCCGCCGAGCACAGATACGCAGTATTTT. Encoded protein: CASSILGPPSTDTQYF.

The chain uses TRBV7-2 and TRBJ2-1; TRBD2 matches 13 bases. CDR3 size: 15 residues. CDR1 is SGHTA and CDR2 is FQGNSA in the germline V gene. The V gene end was trimmed by 5 bases and the J gene end by 8 bases; junction bases not matched to a gene: 6. CDR3 in amino acids: CASSGLAGVHDEQFF. As DNA, the CDR3 is TGTGCCAGCAGCGGACTAGCGGGAGTACACGATGAGCAGTTCTTC.

The gene calls are TRBV28 and TRBJ2-6, with D hard to call. CDR3 length: 16 residues. The germline V gene encodes CDR1 MDHEN and CDR2 SYDVKM. Trimming shortened V by 7 bases and J by 0 bases, and 13 bases separated the two germline ends. The CDR3 region is CASKSPGFSGANVLTF. CDR3 DNA: TGTGCCAGCAAATCTCCAGGCTTCTCTGGGGCCAACGTCCTGACTTTC.

The chain links TRBV28 to TRBJ2-1, with D possibly TRBD2 on 5 matching bases. CDR1 is MDHEN and CDR2 is SYDVKM in the germline V gene. Trimming took 8 bases from V and 7 from J, leaving 24 bases between them. This CDR3 comprises 16 residues. The CDR3 DNA is TGTGCCAGCCGTTCAGGCGAGGGTCGGGTTCGGAATGAGCAGTTCTTC. Translation: CASRSGEGRVRNEQFF.

The chain uses TRBV6-6 and TRBJ2-3; TRBD1 matches at 7 bases. From germline, CDR1 is MNHNY and CDR2 SVGAGI (reference sequence). This CDR3 comprises 16 residues. Germline trimming cut 6 bases from V and 2 bases from J; bases unmatched to any gene: 11. CDR3 sequence (DNA): TGTGCCAGCAGCCCAATCGCAGACAGGGCCACAGATACGCAGTATTTT. Translation gives CASSPIADRATDTQYF.

J is TRBJ1-1 and V is TRBV7-2; 7 nucleotides line up with TRBD1. CDR3 length: 13 residues. Germline trimming cut 1 base from V and 11 bases from J; bases unmatched to any gene: 7. The V gene's germline CDR1 is SGHTA and CDR2 FQGNSA. The CDR3 loop is CASSLEEGAGAFF. The CDR3 DNA sequence: TGTGCCAGCAGCTTAGAAGAGGGGGCCGGGGCTTTCTTT.